These T cell receptor beta chains were read from a single sample in a study of blood T cell repertoires in COVID-19. Sequencing was performed with immunoSEQ multiplex PCR; in TCRdb, only in-frame clones are kept and a portion is missing. The sample has 85,000 to 130,000 clones, 82% seen once. Input material: peripheral blood. The receptors stem from a man in his sixties with acute or convalescent COVID-19. CDR3s include the opening cysteine and the closing phenylalanine or tryptophan. The D gene is left open where the match is weak. Part of the rows lack a size; the others show once, few, many or a class for expanded clones.

d_call j_call v_call clone_size cdr3_nt cdr3_aa
- TRBJ1-1 TRBV4-1 - TGCGCCAGCAGCCAAACAGGGATACATGGGACTTTCTTT CASSQTGIHGTFF
TRBD1 TRBJ1-4 TRBV6-5 - TGTGCCAGCAGCCTGACAGGGGTTAATGAAAAACTGTTTTTT CASSLTGVNEKLFF
TRBD2 TRBJ2-1 TRBV30 - TGTGCCTCCTCTTCAGCGGGGGCTGAGCAGTTCTTC CASSSAGAEQFF
- TRBJ1-4 TRBV5-1 - TGCGCCAGCAGTGGGGGCACTAATGAAAAACTGTTTTTT CASSGGTNEKLFF
- TRBJ2-6 TRBV4-3 - TGCGCCAGCAGCCAAGATCCCCTAGCGACAGGGGCCAACGTCCTGACTTTC CASSQDPLATGANVLTF
TRBD1 TRBJ1-2 TRBV5-1 - TGCGCCAGCAGCTTGATCGAGACAGGGGGGACCTATGGCTACACCTTC CASSLIETGGTYGYTF
- TRBJ1-1 TRBV6-5 - TGTGCCAGCAGTTACTCGAAACTTGAAGCTTTCTTT CASSYSKLEAFF
TRBD2 TRBJ2-1 TRBV5-1 - TGCGTCAGCAGCGGTCTCGCGGGAGGGGCCAATGAGCAGTTCTTC CVSSGLAGGANEQFF
TRBD2 TRBJ2-5 TRBV28 once TGTGCCAGCAGTTACGGACTAGCGGAAGAGACCCAGTACTTC CASSYGLAEETQYF
TRBD1 TRBJ2-7 TRBV19 once TGTGCCAGTAGTCGGCCGGGACAGGGGGCCTACGAGCAGTACTTC CASSRPGQGAYEQYF
- TRBJ2-1 TRBV3-1/TRBV3-2 few TGTGCCAGCAGCCAAGATACGGGGTCGTACAATGAGCAGTTCTTC CASSQDTGSYNEQFF
- TRBJ1-1 TRBV11-2 once TGTGCCAGCAGCCGACAATGGGAAGCTTTCTTT CASSRQWEAFF
- TRBJ2-7 TRBV30 once TGTGCCTGGTTGTGGGGGCGGGGGAAGAACGAGCAGTACTTC CAWLWGRGKNEQYF
- TRBJ2-7 TRBV11-3 - TGTGCCAGCAGCTTAGAACGGGGAGGTCGCTACGAGCAGTACTTC CASSLERGGRYEQYF
TRBD1 TRBJ1-3 TRBV3-1/TRBV3-2 once TGTGCCAGCAGCCAAGATATCGGGACAGCTGGAAACACCATATATTTT CASSQDIGTAGNTIYF
TRBD1 TRBJ1-5 TRBV19 - TGTGCCAGTAGTACCAGAGACAGGGGGCCAGGCGGCAATCAGCCCCAGCATTTT CASSTRDRGPGGNQPQHF
- TRBJ2-7 TRBV19 - TGTGCCAGTAGTATAATGGAGGGAACCTACGAGCAGTACTTC CASSIMEGTYEQYF
- TRBJ1-1 TRBV11-3 - TGTGCCAGCAGCGCGACACAGAACACTGAAGCTTTCTTT CASSATQNTEAFF
- TRBJ2-7 TRBV19 - TGTGCCAGTAGTCACGGGAGAGGCAACGAGCAGTACTTC CASSHGRGNEQYF
- TRBJ1-5 TRBV7-2 - TGTGCCAGCAGCGACAGGATTTATCAGCCCCAGCATTTT CASSDRIYQPQHF
- TRBJ1-1 TRBV7-9 - TGTGCCAGCTCTAGAGAGAACACTGAAGCTTTCTTT CASSRENTEAFF
TRBD1 TRBJ2-7 TRBV9 - TGTGCCAGCAGCGTTTTGGGACAGGGGAGCGAGCAGTACTTC CASSVLGQGSEQYF
- TRBJ2-7 TRBV28 - TGTGCCAGCAACGTTCCGGAACAGGGTTCCTACGAGCAGTACTTC CASNVPEQGSYEQYF
TRBD2 TRBJ2-2 TRBV7-2 - TGTGCCAGCAGCTCCAGGGCGGGGAGGGGAAACACCGGGGAGCTGTTTTTT CASSSRAGRGNTGELFF
TRBD2 TRBJ2-3 TRBV5-8 - TGTGCCAGCAGCTTGGGTCGCGGGGGGGCTCCAGATACGCAGTATTTT CASSLGRGGAPDTQYF
TRBD1 TRBJ1-5 TRBV3-1/TRBV3-2 - TGTGCCAGCAGCCAAGGGACAGGGAGATTCAATCAGCCCCAGCATTTT CASSQGTGRFNQPQHF
TRBD2 TRBJ2-3 TRBV19 once TGTGCCAGTAGTATTTGTTGCCCCGGGACTAGCGGGAGGGCCCCAGATACGCAGTATTTT CASSICCPGTSGRAPDTQYF
- TRBJ2-2 TRBV2 - TGTGCCAGCTCGGTGGTGAGAAACACCGGGGAGCTGTTTTTT CASSVVRNTGELFF
- TRBJ1-3 TRBV29-1 - TGCAGCGTTGATGATCCAAGTCAGGACAGCTCTGGAAACACCATATATTTT CSVDDPSQDSSGNTIYF
- TRBJ2-3 TRBV6-2/TRBV6-3 - TGTGCCAGCAGTCTTCCGACAGGCCCAGATACGCAGTATTTT CASSLPTGPDTQYF
- TRBJ1-6 TRBV7-3 - TGTGCCAGCAGCTTAAGTCAGGGGAATTCACCCCTCCACTTT CASSLSQGNSPLHF
- TRBJ1-2 TRBV7-2 - TGTGCCAGCAGCTTAGGGGAGGGGAACTATGGCTACACCTTC CASSLGEGNYGYTF